Only a few counts were recorded for the clone carrying this T cell receptor beta chain. Its antigen is not known. This PCR relied on a set of 60 Vbeta primers and 13 Jbeta primers. Using immunoSEQ multiplex PCR, the repertoire was profiled, and TCRdb retains in-frame clones only, with some absent. In the table there are 150,000 to 200,000 clones, roughly three quarters of which are singletons. The record originates from a study of cytomegalovirus exposure and HLA in healthy donors. At the level of the study: In an earlier analysis, around 120 million unique TCR beta sequences were found from approximately 190 million T cells.

Study findings and constraints: A list of 164 TCR beta chains associated with cytomegalovirus was given. Analysis was carried out at a later point, and it linked a missense DCLRE1C variant to TCR beta V- and J-gene trimming.

The sample consisted of PBMCs. The TCR was taken from a woman aged 50 to 60 in good health and CMV-seropositive.

In DNA, the CDR3 is TGTGCCAGCAGTTCGGCGAAGGGGGTGAAAGGCAATCAGCCCCAGCATTTT. It codes for CASSSAKGVKGNQPQHF. The chain joins TRBV5-6 to TRBJ1-5, with D perhaps matching TRBD1 (6 bases). The CDR3 loop spans 17 amino acids. Germline V gives CDR1 SGHDT, CDR2 YYEEEE. Trimming removed 5 bases from V and 2 bases from J, with 20 bases in between.